The text below deals with one TCR beta chain. Using immunoSEQ multiplex PCR, the repertoire was profiled, and TCRdb retains in-frame clones only, with some absent. The sample gives about 48,000 clones, around 90% of which show up once; 1% to 1.5% is in the top ten. This entry comes from a study of T cell changes during pregnancy in multiple sclerosis. Trimming cost V 4 bases and J 4 bases; bases outside gene matches: 16. From germline, CDR1 is SGDLS and CDR2 YYNGEE. The CDR3 contains 18 residues. This sequence was found in a female donor with multiple sclerosis, enrolled in a pregnancy study. This sequence joins TRBV9 and TRBJ1-3, with 8 bases that match TRBD1. The sequences come from CD4+ T cells from peripheral blood mononuclear cells, collected in the second trimester of pregnancy. The CDR3 bases are TGTGCCAGCAGCAACCGCCTGACAGGGGCCGGGGGAGGAAACACCATATATTTT. This sequence encodes CASSNRLTGAGGGNTIYF.